These T cell receptor beta chains were read from a single sample in a study of identical twins. Each CDR3 protein is one row after TCRdb ran MiXCR on the 5' RACE reads. This table holds 1.5 million to 2 million distinct CDR3 sequences, roughly a third found once. The sample comprised cord blood. The receptors here all came from a newborn girl in good health. CDR3s include the opening cysteine and the closing phenylalanine or tryptophan. The D gene is left open where the match is weak. A row's size may be missing; if present it is once, few, many or a size class.

D gene	clone size	V gene	J gene	CDR3 protein	CDR3 DNA
TRBD2	few	TRBV24-1	TRBJ2-3	CATSDYRASGIVKDTQYF	TGTGCCACCAGTGATTATAGGGCTAGCGGGATTGTGAAAGATACGCAGTATTTT
-	-	TRBV20-1	TRBJ2-7	CSASPTTSFENYEQYF	TGCAGTGCTAGCCCTACTACTAGCTTCGAAAACTACGAGCAGTACTTC
TRBD2	-	TRBV11-2	TRBJ2-5	CASSFAGGGNEQYF	TGTGCCAGCAGCTTTGCGGGGGGCGGGAATGAGCAGTACTTC
-	many	TRBV29-1	TRBJ2-3	CSVDYGSTDTQYF	TGCAGCGTTGATTACGGCTCCACAGATACGCAGTATTTT
-	many	TRBV27	TRBJ2-6	CASSLLLSGANVLTF	TGTGCCAGCAGTTTACTCCTCTCTGGGGCCAACGTCCTGACTTTC
TRBD2	few	TRBV9	TRBJ2-3	CASSVATGASGSTDTQYF	TGTGCCAGCAGCGTAGCTACCGGCGCTAGCGGGAGCACAGATACGCAGTATTTT
-	-	TRBV20-1	TRBJ1-2	CSAPSRDNYGYTF	TGCAGTGCCCCGAGCAGGGACAACTATGGCTACACCTTC
TRBD2	-	TRBV3-1	TRBJ2-1	CASSQVSGRSYNEQFF	TGTGCCAGCAGCCAAGTTAGCGGGAGATCCTACAATGAGCAGTTCTTC
-	few	TRBV18	TRBJ1-2	CASSPLTEAGGYTF	TGTGCCAGCTCACCGTTGACGGAAGCTGGGGGCTACACCTTC
-	-	TRBV21-1	TRBJ1-1	CASSKALKRGESVNTEAFF	TGTGCCAGCAGCAAAGCGCTTAAGCGGGGGGAATCGGTGAACACTGAAGCTTTCTTT
TRBD1	few	TRBV10-3	TRBJ2-5	CAITTDRGGKTQYF	TGTGCCATCACTACCGACAGGGGAGGAAAGACCCAGTACTTC
-	few	TRBV28	TRBJ2-3	CASSLDYFTSTDTQYF	TGTGCCAGCAGTTTAGACTACTTCACTAGCACAGATACGCAGTATTTT
-	few	TRBV6-5	TRBJ2-5	CASSYSNVETQYF	TGTGCCAGCAGTTACTCGAATGTAGAGACCCAGTACTTC
-	-	TRBV2	TRBJ1-5	CASSELGRNQPQHF	TGTGCCAGCAGTGAGTTGGGGAGAAATCAGCCCCAGCATTTT
-	-	TRBV28	TRBJ2-7	CASKGNHEQYF	TGTGCCAGCAAAGGGAACCACGAGCAGTACTTC
-	once	TRBV5-1	TRBJ2-2	CASSWRTHTGELFF	TGCGCCAGCAGCTGGAGGACTCACACCGGGGAGCTGTTTTTT
TRBD2	few	TRBV25-1	TRBJ2-4	CASSDDLGRQYF	TGTGCCAGCAGTGACGACCTCGGGAGGCAGTACTTC
TRBD1	-	TRBV4-1	TRBJ1-5	CASSQFEIQGPSNQPQHF	TGCGCCAGCAGCCAATTTGAGATACAGGGGCCAAGCAATCAGCCCCAGCATTTT